A single sample gave rise to the 2 T cell receptor beta chains below, sequenced in a study of regulatory T cells in long-lasting Graves disease. For TCR beta, libraries came from iRepertoire HTBI primers and Arm-PCR of CDR3 regions. Using its own MiXCR run on the multiplex PCR reads, TCRdb lists one record per CDR3 protein. The sample comprises fewer than 450,000 distinct CDR3 sequences, around 20% of which are singletons, and roughly 20% rests with the top ten. Time point indicated: persistent/refractory GD, antithyroid drugs over 5 years with positive TRAb. PBMCs were the source of the RNA used for TCR sequencing. Sequencing used peripheral blood mononuclear cells (PBMCs), obtained when the disease was refractory, from a patient treated with antithyroid drugs. The receptors come from a female donor with Graves disease.

This clonotype was counted ten times or more. The rearrangement links TRBV6-1 to TRBJ1-2; maybe TRBD1 (5 bases). The germline V and J ends were trimmed by 6 bases and 4 bases, with 21 bases remaining between them. Germline CDR1 MNHNS, CDR2 SASEGT. The CDR3 is made up of 16 amino acids. In DNA, the CDR3 is TGTGCCAGCAGCGTGGGGACTAGCGGGAGCGTCTATGGCTACACCTTC. It codes for CASSVGTSGSVYGYTF.

The chain is built from TRBV2 and TRBJ2-2; D remains unclear. Germline CDR1 is SNHLY and CDR2 is FYNNEI. With 6 bases removed from V and 6 bases from J, the gap between germline ends came to 14 bases. The CDR3 runs to 14 residues. The CDR3 sequence: CASRESSGAGELFF. The CDR3 nucleotides are TGTGCCAGCAGGGAGAGCAGTGGAGCCGGGGAGCTGTTTTTT.